This entry features one TCR beta chain sequence. Its antigen is not identified. This record comes from a study of cytomegalovirus exposure and HLA in healthy donors. General study findings and limits: Later analysis identified over 15,000 TCR beta sequences associated with HLA alleles, using a false discovery rate threshold of 0.05. Rare sequences made up most TCRs, while some public TCRs were found in many donors. In an earlier analysis, about 87% or about 30%: the productive usage of most TCR beta V segments.

CDR3 length equals 15 residues. The germline CDR1 and CDR2 sequences are MRHNA and SNTAGT. Trimming at V came to 0 bases and at J to 6 bases, leaving 3 bases not matched to a gene. Use of 60 Vbeta and 13 Jbeta primers characterized the PCR. The method was immunoSEQ multiplex PCR; TCRdb's version includes in-frame clones alone and lacks a portion of them. The sample lists 75,000 to 95,000 clones; approximately 84% were seen once. The rearrangement joins TRBV6-4 to TRBJ2-3; 10 nucleotides align to TRBD1. This receptor was obtained from a young man in good health and CMV-seronegative. Material: PBMCs. CDR3 bases: TGTGCCAGCAGTGACTCCCGGACAGGGGGGGATACGCAGTATTTT. This gives the protein CASSDSRTGGDTQYF.